The entry below describes one T cell receptor (beta chain). As yet, its antigen is unknown. The method was immunoSEQ multiplex PCR; TCRdb's version includes in-frame clones alone and lacks a portion of them. The table includes roughly 500,000 clones, approximately 78% detected once. There are 13 residues in the CDR3. This record belongs to a study of shared clonotypes between healthy human individuals. Study-level results: It was anticipated that sequencing depth would influence how many clonotypes donors shared.

The TCR sequence derives from a middle-aged woman in good health. Some clones in this sample may be carry-over from other donors' samples. The chain links TRBV21-1 to TRBJ2-7; the table's D call, TRBD1, was not checked against the DNA. TRBV21-1 is deemed a pseudogene. The sequenced sample was PBMCs. The CDR3 region is CASHRDRVHEQYF. DNA of the CDR3: TGTGCCAGCCACCGGGACAGGGTCCACGAGCAGTACTTC.